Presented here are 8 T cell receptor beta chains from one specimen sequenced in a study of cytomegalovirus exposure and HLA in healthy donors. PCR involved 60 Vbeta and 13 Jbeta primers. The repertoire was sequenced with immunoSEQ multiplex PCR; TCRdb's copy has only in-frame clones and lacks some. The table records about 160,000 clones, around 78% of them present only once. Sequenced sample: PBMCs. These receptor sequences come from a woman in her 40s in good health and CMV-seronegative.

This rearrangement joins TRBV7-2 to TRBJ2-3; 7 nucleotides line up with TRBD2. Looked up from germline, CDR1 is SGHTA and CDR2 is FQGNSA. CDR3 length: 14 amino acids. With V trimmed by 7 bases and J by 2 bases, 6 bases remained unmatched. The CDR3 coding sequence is TGTGCCAGCAATCGGGACTACAACACAGATACGCAGTATTTT. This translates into CASNRDYNTDTQYF.

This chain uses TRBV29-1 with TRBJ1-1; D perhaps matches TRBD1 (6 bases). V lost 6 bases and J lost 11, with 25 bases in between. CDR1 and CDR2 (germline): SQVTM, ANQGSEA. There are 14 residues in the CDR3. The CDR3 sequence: CSVTRSRRDIGAFF. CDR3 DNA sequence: TGCAGCGTCACCCGTTCCCGCCGGGACATCGGCGCTTTCTTT.

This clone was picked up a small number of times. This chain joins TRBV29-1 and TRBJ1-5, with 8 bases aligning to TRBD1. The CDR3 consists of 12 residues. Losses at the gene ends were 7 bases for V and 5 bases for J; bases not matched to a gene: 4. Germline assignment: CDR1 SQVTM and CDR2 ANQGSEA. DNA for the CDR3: TGCAGCGCGAAGACAGGGGATCAGCCCCAGCATTTT. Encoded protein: CSAKTGDQPQHF.

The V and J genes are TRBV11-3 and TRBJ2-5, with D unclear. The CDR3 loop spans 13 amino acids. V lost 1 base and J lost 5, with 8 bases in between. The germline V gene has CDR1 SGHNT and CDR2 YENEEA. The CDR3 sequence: CASSLGRLETQYF. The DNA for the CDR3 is TGTGCCAGCAGCTTAGGACGACTGGAGACCCAGTACTTC.

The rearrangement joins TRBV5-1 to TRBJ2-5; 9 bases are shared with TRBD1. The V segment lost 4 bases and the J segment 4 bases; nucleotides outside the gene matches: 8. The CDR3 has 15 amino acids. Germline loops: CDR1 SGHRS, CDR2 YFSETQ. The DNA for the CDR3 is TGCGCCAGCAGCCGGACAGGGGAAGAGGGAGAGACCCAGTACTTC. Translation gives CASSRTGEEGETQYF.

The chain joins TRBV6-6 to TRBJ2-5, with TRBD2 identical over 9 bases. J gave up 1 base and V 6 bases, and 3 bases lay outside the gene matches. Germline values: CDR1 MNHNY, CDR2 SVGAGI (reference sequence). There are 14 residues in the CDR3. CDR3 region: CASSLTSGQETQYF. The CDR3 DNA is TGTGCCAGCAGCCTGACTAGCGGCCAAGAGACCCAGTACTTC.

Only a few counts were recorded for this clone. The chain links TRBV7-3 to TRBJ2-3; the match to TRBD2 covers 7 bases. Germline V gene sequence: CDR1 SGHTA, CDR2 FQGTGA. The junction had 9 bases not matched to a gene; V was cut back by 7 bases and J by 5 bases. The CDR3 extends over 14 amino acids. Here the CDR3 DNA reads TGTGCCAGCAATAGAGGCGGGAGAGAAGATACGCAGTATTTT. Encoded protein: CASNRGGREDTQYF.

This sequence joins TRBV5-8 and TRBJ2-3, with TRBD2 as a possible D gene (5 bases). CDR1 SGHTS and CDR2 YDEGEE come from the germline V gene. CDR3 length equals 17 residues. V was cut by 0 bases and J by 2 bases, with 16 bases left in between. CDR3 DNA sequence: TGTGCCAGCAGCTTGGGGGCGGACTTCCGAACCACAGATACGCAGTATTTT. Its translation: CASSLGADFRTTDTQYF.